This record covers a single T cell receptor (beta chain). Antigen specificity is unknown. This entry is derived from a study of cytomegalovirus exposure and HLA in healthy donors. The wider study: A later analysis reported the 130 or so validation repertoires used the same platform as the approximately 650 first-cohort repertoires. Whole-study findings and limits: In the 95 to 150 validation repertoires, a later analysis found that first-cohort TCR clusters tended to co-occur. The study flagged fewer than 200 TCR beta chains as cytomegalovirus-associated. Most TCR sequences proved rare, with some public TCRs found in many donors.

Measured with immunoSEQ multiplex PCR; TCRdb has only the in-frame clones, and not every one. In the table there are about 260,000 clones, roughly 91% of which are singletons. Trimming took 3 bases from V and 3 from J, leaving 12 bases between them. This CDR3 is built from 14 residues. Germline V gives CDR1 MDHEN, CDR2 SYDVKM. Sequenced sample: PBMCs. The chain is built from TRBV28 and TRBJ2-7; no reliable D call. The sequence was collected from a woman aged 25 to 39 in good health and CMV-seronegative. The CDR3 DNA follows: TGTGCCAGCAGTTTCCTAGGACCCCGCTACGAGCAGTACTTC. Protein: CASSFLGPRYEQYF.